This T cell receptor (beta chain) emerged from a study of blood T cell repertoires in COVID-19. CDR3 length equals 14 residues. V lost 6 bases and J lost 4, with 15 bases in between. The germline gives CDR1 MNHNY, CDR2 SVGAGI (reference sequence). Profiled with immunoSEQ multiplex PCR; TCRdb holds only in-frame clones, not every one. The repertoire holds fewer than 90,000 clones, with around 87% as singletons. The chain carries TRBV6-6 and TRBJ1-1, with TRBD1 as a possible D gene (6 bases). The source of this sequence is a male donor with acute or convalescent COVID-19. The sample taken for sequencing was peripheral blood. The CDR3 DNA is TGTGCCAGCAGCGTTCGACAGGACTCCACTGAAGCTTTCTTT. This translates into CASSVRQDSTEAFF.